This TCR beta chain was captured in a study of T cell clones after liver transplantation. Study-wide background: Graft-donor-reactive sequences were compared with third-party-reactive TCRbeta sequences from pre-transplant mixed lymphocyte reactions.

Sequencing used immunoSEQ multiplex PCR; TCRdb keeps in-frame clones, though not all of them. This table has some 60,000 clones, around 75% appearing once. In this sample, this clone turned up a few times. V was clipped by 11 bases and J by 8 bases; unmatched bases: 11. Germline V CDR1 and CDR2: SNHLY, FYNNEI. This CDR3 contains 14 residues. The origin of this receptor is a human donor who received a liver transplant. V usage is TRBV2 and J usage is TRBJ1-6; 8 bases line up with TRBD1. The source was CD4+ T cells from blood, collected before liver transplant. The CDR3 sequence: CAGGKTGDDSPLHF. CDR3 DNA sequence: TGTGCCGGGGGGAAGACAGGGGACGATTCACCCCTCCACTTT. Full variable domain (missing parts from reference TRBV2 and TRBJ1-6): EPEVTQTPSHQVTQMGQEVILRCVPISNHLYFYWYRQILGQKVEFLVSFYNNEISEKSEIFDDQFSVERPDGSNFTLKIRSTKLEDSAMYFCAGGKTGDDSPLHFGNGTRLTVT.